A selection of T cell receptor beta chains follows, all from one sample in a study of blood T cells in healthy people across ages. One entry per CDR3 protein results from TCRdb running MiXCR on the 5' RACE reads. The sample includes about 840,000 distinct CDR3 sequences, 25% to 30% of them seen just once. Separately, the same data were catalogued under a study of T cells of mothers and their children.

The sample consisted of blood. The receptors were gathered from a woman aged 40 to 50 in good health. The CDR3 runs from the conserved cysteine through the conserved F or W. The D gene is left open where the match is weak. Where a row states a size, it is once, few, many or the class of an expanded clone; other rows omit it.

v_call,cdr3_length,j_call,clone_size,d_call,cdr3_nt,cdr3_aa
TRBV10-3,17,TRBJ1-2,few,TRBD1,TGTGCCATCAAACCCGGGACAGGGGACCAAATTAACTATGGCTACACCTTC,CAIKPGTGDQINYGYTF
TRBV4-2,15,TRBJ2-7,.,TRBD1,TGTGCCAGCAGCCAGGCTGAACCGACAGGGGACGAGCAGTACTTC,CASSQAEPTGDEQYF
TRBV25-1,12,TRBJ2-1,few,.,TGTGCCAGCAGTGAATGGGACAATGAGCAGTTCTTC,CASSEWDNEQFF
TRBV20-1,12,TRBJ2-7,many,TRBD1,TGCAGTGCCCCCCGACAGGGCAGCGAGCAGTACTTC,CSAPRQGSEQYF
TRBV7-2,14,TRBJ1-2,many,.,TGTGCCAGCAGCTTTTCTACAGCGACCGGTGGCTACACCTTC,CASSFSTATGGYTF
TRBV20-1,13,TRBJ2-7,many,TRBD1,TGCAGTGCTAGAGACGGGACAGAATACGAGCAGTACTTC,CSARDGTEYEQYF
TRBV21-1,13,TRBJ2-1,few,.,TGTGCCAGCAGCAAAGAAACAGTCAATGAGCAGTTCTTC,CASSKETVNEQFF
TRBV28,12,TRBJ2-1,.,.,TGTGCCAGCAGTCCCCCCATCAATGAGCAGTTCTTC,CASSPPINEQFF
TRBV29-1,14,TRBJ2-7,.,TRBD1,TGCAGCGTTGAATTTGTGGACAGGGTTTACGAGCAGTACTTC,CSVEFVDRVYEQYF
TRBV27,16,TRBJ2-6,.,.,TGTGCCAGCAGGCCCGGACAACTCTCTGGGGCCAACGTCCTGACTTTC,CASRPGQLSGANVLTF
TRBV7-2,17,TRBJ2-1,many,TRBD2,TGTGCCAGCAGCTCAGCTAGCGGGGGGGCCGCGGTGTATGAGCAGTTCTTC,CASSSASGGAAVYEQFF
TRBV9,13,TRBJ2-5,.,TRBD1,TGTGCCAGCAGCGTAGAGCTGGGGACAGTGCGGTACTTC,CASSVELGTVRYF
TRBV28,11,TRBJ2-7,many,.,TGTGCCAGCAACAGCCCCTACGAGCAGTACTTC,CASNSPYEQYF
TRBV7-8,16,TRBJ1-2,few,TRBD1,TGTGCCAGCAGCCCCAAAAGGACAGGGATGGCCTATGGCTACACCTTC,CASSPKRTGMAYGYTF
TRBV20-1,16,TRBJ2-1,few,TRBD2,TGCAGTGCTAGAGATGAGCGGGGGAGCTCCTACAATGGGCAGTTCTTC,CSARDERGSSYNGQFF
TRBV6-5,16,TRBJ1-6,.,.,TGTGCCAGCAGCCCGATTCTTCAGACGATGAATTCACCCCTCCACTTT,CASSPILQTMNSPLHF
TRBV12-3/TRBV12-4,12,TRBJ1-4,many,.,TGTGCCAGCAGTTTTGTAGGAGAAAAACTGTTTTTT,CASSFVGEKLFF
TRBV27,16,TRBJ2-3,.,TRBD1,TGTGCCGGCAGTCCTGGGGGACAGGGGGTAACAGATACGCAGTATTTT,CAGSPGGQGVTDTQYF
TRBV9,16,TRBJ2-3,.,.,TGTGCCAGCAGCGTTGGAGAGGAGAGGATCACAGATACGCAGTATTTT,CASSVGEERITDTQYF
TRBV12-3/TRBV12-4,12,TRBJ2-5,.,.,TGTGCCAGCAGTTCGGGGTTAGGGACCCAGTACTTC,CASSSGLGTQYF
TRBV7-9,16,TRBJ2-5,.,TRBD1,TGTGCCAGCAGCGACGGACAGGGGGGATACCAAGAGACCCAGTACTTC,CASSDGQGGYQETQYF
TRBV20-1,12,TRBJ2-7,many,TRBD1,TGCAGTGGGGGACAGAAAAGTAGGGAGCAGTACTTC,CSGGQKSREQYF
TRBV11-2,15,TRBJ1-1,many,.,TGTGCCAGCAGCTTAGCGCGCGGCAGGAACACTGAAGCTTTCTTT,CASSLARGRNTEAFF
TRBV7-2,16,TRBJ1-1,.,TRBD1,TGTGCCAACAGCTTAGAGGGACAGGGGGCTGGGGCTGAAGCTTTCTTT,CANSLEGQGAGAEAFF
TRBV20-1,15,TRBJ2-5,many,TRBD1,TGCAGTGCGCCCATACGGACAGGGGGTATGGAGACCCAGTACTTC,CSAPIRTGGMETQYF
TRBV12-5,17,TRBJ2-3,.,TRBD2,TGTGCTAGTGGTTTGGCAGGGATGCGGGGGTACACAGATACGCAGTATTTT,CASGLAGMRGYTDTQYF
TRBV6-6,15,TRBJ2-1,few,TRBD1,TGTGCCAGCAGTAATCTACAGGGGGCTTACAATGAGCAGTTCTTC,CASSNLQGAYNEQFF
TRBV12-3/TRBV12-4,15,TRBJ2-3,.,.,TGTGCCAGCAGGATAGGCGGAGGGATAGCAGATGCGCAGTATTTT,CASRIGGGIADAQYF
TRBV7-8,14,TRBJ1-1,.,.,TGTGCCAGCAGCTTAGTAGCACCCAACACTGAAGCTTTCTTT,CASSLVAPNTEAFF
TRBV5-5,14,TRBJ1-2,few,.,TGTGCCAGCAGCTTGGGGCTTGTTAACTATGGCTACACCTTC,CASSLGLVNYGYTF
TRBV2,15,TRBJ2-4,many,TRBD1,TGTGCCAGCAACGCCGGGACAGGGGAGAGTAGCATTCAGTACTTC,CASNAGTGESSIQYF
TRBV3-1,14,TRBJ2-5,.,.,TGTGCCAGCAGTCGGACAGAGGCCCAAGAGACCCAGTACTTC,CASSRTEAQETQYF
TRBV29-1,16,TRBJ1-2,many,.,TGCAGCGTTGAAGATGGTACAGGTTCTCGGCGCTATGGCTACACCTTC,CSVEDGTGSRRYGYTF
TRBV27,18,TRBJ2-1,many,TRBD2,TGTGCCAGCAGTCCCTTGACTAGCGGGGGGGGGTCCTACAATGAGCAGTTCTTC,CASSPLTSGGGSYNEQFF
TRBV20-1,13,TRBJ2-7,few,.,TGCAGTGCCAGAGTCGCAGGGGAAAGTGAGCAGTACTTC,CSARVAGESEQYF
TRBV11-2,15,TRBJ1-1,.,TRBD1,TGTGCCAGCAGCCGCTGGACAGGGATGAACGCTGAAGCTTTCTTT,CASSRWTGMNAEAFF
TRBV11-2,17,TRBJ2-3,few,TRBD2,TGTGCCAGCAGCTTAGATCTGGCTAGCGGGGGAACAGATACGCAGTATTTT,CASSLDLASGGTDTQYF
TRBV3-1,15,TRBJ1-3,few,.,TGTGCCAGCAGCCAGGCCGGAGGGCCTGGGGACACCATATATTTT,CASSQAGGPGDTIYF
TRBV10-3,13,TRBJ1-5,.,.,TGTGCCATCAGTAAGGACGGGAATCAGCCCCAGCATTTT,CAISKDGNQPQHF
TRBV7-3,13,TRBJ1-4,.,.,TGTGCCAGCAGCTTTACGTTCGGTGAAAAACTGTTTTTT,CASSFTFGEKLFF
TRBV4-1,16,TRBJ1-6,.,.,TGCGCCAGCAGCCAAGAATCGGACCGGGATGGCGCACCCCTCCACTTT,CASSQESDRDGAPLHF
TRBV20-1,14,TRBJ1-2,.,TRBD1,TGCAGTGTTGACGAAGGACAGGGCAACTATGGCTACACCTTC,CSVDEGQGNYGYTF
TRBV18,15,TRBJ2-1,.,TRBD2,TGTGCCAGCTCACAGACTAGCGGGGGGGCAGATGAGCAGTTCTTC,CASSQTSGGADEQFF
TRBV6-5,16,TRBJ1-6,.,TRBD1,TGTGCCAGCAGTTACTCGACAGGGGGCCGGGGATCACCCCTCCACTTT,CASSYSTGGRGSPLHF
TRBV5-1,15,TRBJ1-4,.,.,TGCGCCAGCAGCCCAGAACAGCCAACTAATGGAAAACCGTTTTTT,CASSPEQPTNGKPFF